A selection of T cell receptor beta chains follows, all from one sample in a study of T cells in Graves' hyperthyroidism and ophthalmopathy. TCRdb re-called the multiplex PCR reads through MiXCR, storing one row per CDR3 protein. This table has under 750,000 distinct CDR3 sequences, around 20% appearing once. The sample was blood. The receptors come from a woman in her forties or fifties with Graves' hyperthyroidism that later progressed to Graves' ophthalmopathy. Both conserved end residues are trimmed from each CDR3.

j_call	v_call	cdr3_aa
TRBJ2-1	TRBV20-1	SARSVLAGSTYYNEQF
TRBJ2-5	TRBV28	ASSLRDQETQY
TRBJ1-2	TRBV2	ASKRAGDYGYT
TRBJ1-2	TRBV13	ARDRGYYGYT
TRBJ2-7	TRBV5-1	ASSLEVRVEQY
TRBJ2-3	TRBV5-4	ASSLVGAGGPPDTQY
TRBJ1-2	TRBV19	ASSDRGNNYGYT
TRBJ2-7	TRBV5-6	ASSRWDSTYEQY
TRBJ2-7	TRBV7-9	ASSSLSGGAAEQY
TRBJ2-1	TRBV15	ATSRDWDSSLGEQF
TRBJ1-1	TRBV30	AWSPWRDRFTEAF
TRBJ2-3	TRBV2	ASSESEGADTQY
TRBJ1-3	TRBV11-3	ASSSTSLGGNTIY
TRBJ2-3	TRBV30	AWSLGLARGTDTQY
TRBJ2-3	TRBV6-1	ASWKTSGGTQY
TRBJ1-5	TRBV15	ATSSTGNLDQPQH
TRBJ2-5	TRBV29-1	SVEKGGETQY
TRBJ1-1	TRBV27	ASSSSAGGRTEAF
TRBJ2-5	TRBV2	ASTGQTKETQY
TRBJ2-1	TRBV5-6	ASSLQGGTYNEQF
TRBJ1-1	TRBV19	ASSFTSGTFNTEAF
TRBJ1-1	TRBV7-9	PSSLGGTEAF
TRBJ1-2	TRBV9	ASSDSIYGYT
TRBJ2-3	TRBV6-2/TRBV6-3	ASEVDLNKHTQY
TRBJ2-3	TRBV11-2	ASSWDFTDTQY
TRBJ1-1	TRBV5-1	ASSPEGGVTEAF
TRBJ1-5	TRBV15	ATAHQVNQPQH
TRBJ2-1	TRBV7-3	ASSLTLSYNEQF
TRBJ2-5	TRBV5-8	ASSFGTGAQY
TRBJ2-2	TRBV9	AGSSPVGGPNTGELF
TRBJ1-3	TRBV15	ATSRGGKSSGNTIY
TRBJ1-5	TRBV20-1	SARDWGNSNQPQH
TRBJ2-1	TRBV2	ASSAALNNEQF
TRBJ2-1	TRBV3-1	ASSQDWSEQF
TRBJ1-2	TRBV5-1	ASSGLPGQGNYGYT
TRBJ2-3	TRBV30	AWSWGLAGGRTDTQY
TRBJ2-3	TRBV19	ASSMEGTGFWTDTQY
TRBJ1-2	TRBV2	ASSERTGSRDYT
TRBJ2-7	TRBV7-9	ASSLALSSHEQY
TRBJ2-1	TRBV2	ASSEAGGRGLIREF
TRBJ1-1	TRBV29-1	SVELGMNTEAF
TRBJ1-1	TRBV20-1	SAREDNEAF
TRBJ1-1	TRBV11-3	ASSQGGAGNTEAF
TRBJ2-7	TRBV4-1	ASSRAGQTYEQY
TRBJ2-6	TRBV7-8	ASSATGGAGGANVLT
TRBJ1-2	TRBV6-4	ASSDPVRGNGYT